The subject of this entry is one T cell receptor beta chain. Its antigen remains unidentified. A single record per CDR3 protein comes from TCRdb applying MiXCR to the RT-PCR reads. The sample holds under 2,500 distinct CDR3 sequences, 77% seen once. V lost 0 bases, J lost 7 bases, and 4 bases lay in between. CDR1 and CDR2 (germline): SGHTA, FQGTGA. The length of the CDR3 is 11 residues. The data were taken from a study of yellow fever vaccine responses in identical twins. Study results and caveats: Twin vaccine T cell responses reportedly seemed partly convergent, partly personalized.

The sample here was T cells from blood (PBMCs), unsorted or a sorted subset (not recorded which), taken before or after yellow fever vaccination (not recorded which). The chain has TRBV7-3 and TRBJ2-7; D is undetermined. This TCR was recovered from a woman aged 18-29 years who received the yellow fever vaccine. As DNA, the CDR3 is TGTGCCAGCAGCTTAACGGGAGAGCAGTACTTC. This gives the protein CASSLTGEQYF.